This TCR beta chain was recorded in a study of CD8 T cells in Susac syndrome. Trimming stripped 7 bases from V and 6 bases from J, with 15 bases between. The CDR3 extends over 13 amino acids. cDNA came from approximately 0.5 to 1 ug RNA primed by random hexamers. Each CDR3 protein gets one entry after TCRdb re-called the immunoSEQ multiplex PCR reads with MiXCR. Of over 140,000 distinct CDR3 sequences listed, 95% are singletons. FACS was used to enrich TEMRA cells, whereas the CD8+ and CD4+ T cells were obtained by negative isolation. The V call is TRBV12-3 or TRBV12-4, the J call TRBJ1-1, with D perhaps matching TRBD1 (5 bases). The specimen was CD4+ T cells from PBMCs. This clonotype was sampled from a human donor with Susac syndrome. CDR3: CASIRGGGAEAFF. The DNA of the CDR3 is TGTGCCAGCATAAGGGGAGGCGGCGCTGAAGCTTTCTTT.